This T cell receptor beta chain was profiled in a study of beta chain features in type 1 diabetes. Study results and limitations: It was among patients, rather than healthy donors, that naive, central memory and Treg TCRB repertoires appeared more similar. In all four CD4+ subsets, TCRB CDR3 length was significantly, moderately reduced in type 1 diabetes.

Trimming took off 4 bases at V and 7 bases at J, with 14 bases between the two ends. Germline lookup yields CDR1 MNHEY and CDR2 SMNVEV (reference sequence). The CDR3 extends over 15 amino acids. This clone has a handful of counts. Its matching antigen is unknown. The entirety of the isolated RNA underwent reverse transcription, so expressed TCRB transcripts were sequenced. Using immunoSEQ multiplex PCR, the repertoire was profiled, and TCRdb retains in-frame clones only, with some absent. The sample contains over 500,000 clones, 15% to 18% of which appear only once. This receptor was obtained from a man younger than 30 in good health. This chain links TRBV27 with TRBJ1-6, with no clear D. The sequencing sample was made of naive CD4+ T cells from blood. The CDR3 DNA reads as TGTGCCAGCAGTTCCCCAGGAGTGCGCAATTCACCCCTCCACTTT. Its protein product is CASSSPGVRNSPLHF.